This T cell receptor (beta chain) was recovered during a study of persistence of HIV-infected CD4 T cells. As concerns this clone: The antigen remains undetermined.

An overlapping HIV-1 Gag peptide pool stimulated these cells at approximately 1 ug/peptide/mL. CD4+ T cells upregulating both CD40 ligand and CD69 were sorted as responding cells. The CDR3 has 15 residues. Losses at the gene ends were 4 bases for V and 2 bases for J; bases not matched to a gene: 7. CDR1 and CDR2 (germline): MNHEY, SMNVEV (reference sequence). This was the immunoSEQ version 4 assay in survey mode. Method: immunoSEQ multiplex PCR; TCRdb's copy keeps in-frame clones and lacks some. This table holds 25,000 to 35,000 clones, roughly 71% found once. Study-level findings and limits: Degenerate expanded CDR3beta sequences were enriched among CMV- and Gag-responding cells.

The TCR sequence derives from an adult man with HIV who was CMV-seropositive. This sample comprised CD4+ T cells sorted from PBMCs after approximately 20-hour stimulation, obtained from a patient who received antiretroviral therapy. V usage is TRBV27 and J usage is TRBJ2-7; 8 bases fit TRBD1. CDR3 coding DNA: TGTGCCAGCAGTTCAGGGGGCTCAGAAGCCTACGAGCAGTACTTC. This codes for CASSSGGSEAYEQYF.